This entry lists 16 T cell receptor beta chains sequenced from one sample in a study of cytomegalovirus exposure and HLA in healthy donors. Both 60 Vbeta primers and 13 Jbeta primers went into the PCR. Measured with immunoSEQ multiplex PCR; TCRdb has only the in-frame clones, and not every one. This repertoire shows around 100,000 clones, about 83% found once; its top ten account for around 5.1%. The sample comprised PBMCs. The receptors stem from a female donor in good health and CMV-seropositive.

Here the CDR3 DNA reads TGTGCCAGCAGGAACCCGACAGGGGGGGATGAAAAACTGTTTTTT. Its translation is CASRNPTGGDEKLFF. The chain is built from TRBV2 and TRBJ1-4; 9 nucleotides match TRBD1. With V trimmed by 6 bases and J by 6 bases, 8 bases remained unmatched. CDR1 SNHLY and CDR2 FYNNEI come from the germline V gene. The length of the CDR3 is 15 residues.

The J gene is TRBJ2-5, the V gene TRBV6-5; 7 bases agree with TRBD1. J lost 0 bases, V lost 0 bases, and 4 bases had no gene match. Germline values: CDR1 MNHEY, CDR2 SVGAGI. The CDR3 is 16 amino acids. The CDR3 region has the DNA TGTGCCAGCAGTTACTCGTCACAGGGGTACCAAGAGACCCAGTACTTC. Protein product: CASSYSSQGYQETQYF.

The J gene is TRBJ2-7, the V gene TRBV5-8; weak D call: TRBD2 (5 bases). Germline V gene data show CDR1 as SGHTS and CDR2 as YDEGEE. The CDR3 length is 14 residues. V lost 0 bases and J 6 bases, leaving 13 bases between the germline ends. The CDR3 is CASSLEASMGEQYF. For the CDR3, the DNA is TGTGCCAGCAGCTTGGAGGCTAGCATGGGCGAGCAGTACTTC.

The chain combines TRBV11-2 with TRBJ2-1; the D gene is possibly TRBD2 (6 bases). Germline lookup yields CDR1 SGHAT and CDR2 FQNNGV. The CDR3 spans 19 residues. Trimming pared 2 bases from V and 1 base from J, leaving 21 bases between. The CDR3 DNA sequence: TGTGCCAGCAGCTTACGGCTGGGAGGAGCGGAGCTATCCTACAATGAGCAGTTCTTC. Translating gives CASSLRLGGAELSYNEQFF.

CDR3: CASSLMPSGTQETQYF. DNA of the CDR3: TGCGCCAGCAGCTTAATGCCTAGCGGGACACAAGAGACCCAGTACTTC. The chain combines TRBV5-1 with TRBJ2-5; TRBD2 matches 9 bases. CDR3 length: 16 residues. V lost 2 bases, J lost 2 bases, and 7 bases stayed unmatched. Germline V gives CDR1 SGHRS, CDR2 YFSETQ.

J is TRBJ1-3 and V is TRBV28; D is ambiguous. The germline gives CDR1 MDHEN, CDR2 SYDVKM. Deletions cut 6 bases from V and 0 bases from J, with 18 bases between. This CDR3 has 17 residues. CDR3 region: CASSSGPFVGSGNTIYF. The CDR3 nucleotides read TGTGCCAGCAGCTCAGGCCCCTTCGTCGGCTCTGGAAACACCATATATTTT.

The J gene is TRBJ1-1, the V gene TRBV18; no reliable D call. The CDR3 runs 13 residues. The germline V and J ends were trimmed by 3 bases and 5 bases, with 10 bases remaining between them. The germline V gene has CDR1 KGHSH and CDR2 LQKENI. The CDR3 sequence: CASSPNQRTEAFF. Here the CDR3 DNA reads TGTGCCAGCTCACCTAATCAGAGGACTGAAGCTTTCTTT.

J is TRBJ2-2 and V is TRBV19, with 13 bases matching TRBD2. With 6 bases clipped from V and 7 bases from J, the junction kept 5 bases outside the gene matches. CDR1 and CDR2 from the germline V gene are LNHDA and SQIVND (reference sequence). This CDR3 has 15 residues. CDR3 nucleotides: TGTGCCAGTAGCTCCCGGACTAGCGGGGGCGGGGAGCTGTTTTTT. Translated, it gives CASSSRTSGGGELFF.

This clone has just a few counts. The J gene is TRBJ2-2, the V gene TRBV5-8, with D perhaps matching TRBD1 (6 bases). The CDR3 is 14 amino acids. Per the germline V gene, CDR1 is SGHTS and CDR2 is YDEGEE. The V gene lost 3 bases and the J gene lost 3 bases, with 9 bases spanning the gap. DNA of the CDR3: TGTGCCAGCAGCTCGCCAGGGGACACCGGGGAGCTGTTTTTT. Translating it yields CASSSPGDTGELFF.

Concerning this clone: The junction shows a germline mismatch at one end, possibly a read error. The chain recombines TRBV7-9 with TRBJ1-1; maybe TRBD1 (5 bases). The germline V gene has CDR1 SEHNR and CDR2 FQNEAQ (reference sequence). The CDR3 sequence is 15 residues long. CDR3 in DNA: TGTTCCAGCAGCTATGGAGGGGCCTTGAACACTGAAGCTTTCTTT. Its protein is CSSSYGGALNTEAFF. The full variable domain, rest sourced from reference TRBV7-9 and TRBJ1-1, is DTGVSQNPRHKITKRGQNVTFRCDPISEHNRLYWYRQTLGQGPEFLTYFQNEAQLEKSRLLSDRFSAERPKGSFSTLEIQRTEQGDSAMYLCSSSYGGALNTEAFFGQGTRLTVV.

The rearrangement joins TRBV7-9 to TRBJ2-7; 8 positions match TRBD1. V was pared by 4 bases and J by 2 bases, with 7 bases of the junction left unmatched. There are 15 residues in the CDR3. Germline CDR1 is SEHNR and CDR2 is FQNEAQ (reference sequence). The CDR3 sequence is CASSSFPDRAYEQYF. In DNA, the CDR3 is TGTGCCAGCAGCTCATTCCCGGACAGGGCCTACGAGCAGTACTTC.

The J gene is TRBJ2-7, the V gene TRBV6-6; D is perhaps TRBD1 (5 bases). Germline V CDR1 and CDR2: MNHNY, SVGAGI (reference sequence). CDR3 length: 14 residues. The V end lost 4 bases, the J end lost 0 bases, and 10 bases lay between the germline ends. The CDR3 bases are TGTGCCAGCAGTTCCGGACACCTCTCCTACGAGCAGTACTTC. It encodes CASSSGHLSYEQYF.

The gene calls are TRBV14 and TRBJ2-6; 7 bases are a match to TRBD1. Germline V CDR1 and CDR2: SGHDN, FVKESK. V lost 0 bases to trimming and J lost 0 bases; unmatched junction nucleotides: 14. The CDR3 extends over 21 amino acids. CDR3: CASSQDNPLTGVSSGANVLTF. The CDR3, as DNA: TGTGCCAGCAGCCAAGATAATCCTTTAACAGGGGTGAGCTCTGGGGCCAACGTCCTGACTTTC.

This clone occurred once. J is TRBJ2-1 and V is TRBV5-1; possible D gene TRBD2, 5 bases. CDR1 and CDR2 from the germline V gene are SGHRS and YFSETQ. CDR3 length: 16 residues. Trimming shortened V by 6 bases and J by 2 bases, and 18 bases separated the two germline ends. The CDR3 loop reads CASTPSRAATYNEQFF. CDR3 nucleotide sequence: TGCGCCAGCACCCCCTCGCGAGCGGCTACCTACAATGAGCAGTTCTTC.

J is TRBJ1-2 and V is TRBV19, with 7 nucleotides matching TRBD1. The germline CDR1 and CDR2 sequences are LNHDA and SQIVND (reference sequence). This CDR3 spans 15 amino acids. J gave up 7 bases and V 4 bases, and 12 bases lay outside the gene matches. CDR3 in amino acids: CASSTTTGVTSGYTF. As DNA, the CDR3 is TGTGCCAGTAGTACGACAACAGGGGTTACTAGTGGCTACACCTTC.

V gene TRBV29-1 combines with J gene TRBJ2-7; no clear D. There are 12 residues in the CDR3. CDR1 is SQVTM and CDR2 is ANQGSEA in the germline V gene. Trimming stripped 7 bases from V and 3 bases from J, with 13 bases between. CDR3 nucleotides: TGCAGCGCGTATGGGCTCGGCTACGAGCAGTACTTC. Encoded protein: CSAYGLGYEQYF.